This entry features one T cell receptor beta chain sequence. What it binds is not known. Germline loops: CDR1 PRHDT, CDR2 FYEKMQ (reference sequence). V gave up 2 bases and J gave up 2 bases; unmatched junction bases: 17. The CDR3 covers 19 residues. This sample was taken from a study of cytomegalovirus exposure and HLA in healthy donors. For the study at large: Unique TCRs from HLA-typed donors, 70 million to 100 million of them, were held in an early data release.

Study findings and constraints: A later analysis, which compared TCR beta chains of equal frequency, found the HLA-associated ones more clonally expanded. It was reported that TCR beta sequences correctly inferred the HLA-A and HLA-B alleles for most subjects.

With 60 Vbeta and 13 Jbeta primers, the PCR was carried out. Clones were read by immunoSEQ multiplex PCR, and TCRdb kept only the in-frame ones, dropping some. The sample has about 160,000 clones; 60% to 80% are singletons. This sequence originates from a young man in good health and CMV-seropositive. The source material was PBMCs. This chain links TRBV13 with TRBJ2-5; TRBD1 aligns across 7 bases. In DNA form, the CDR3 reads TGTGCCAGCAGCTTATTCCTTATTACAGGGGAGATGGGGCAAGAGACCCAGTACTTC. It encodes CASSLFLITGEMGQETQYF.